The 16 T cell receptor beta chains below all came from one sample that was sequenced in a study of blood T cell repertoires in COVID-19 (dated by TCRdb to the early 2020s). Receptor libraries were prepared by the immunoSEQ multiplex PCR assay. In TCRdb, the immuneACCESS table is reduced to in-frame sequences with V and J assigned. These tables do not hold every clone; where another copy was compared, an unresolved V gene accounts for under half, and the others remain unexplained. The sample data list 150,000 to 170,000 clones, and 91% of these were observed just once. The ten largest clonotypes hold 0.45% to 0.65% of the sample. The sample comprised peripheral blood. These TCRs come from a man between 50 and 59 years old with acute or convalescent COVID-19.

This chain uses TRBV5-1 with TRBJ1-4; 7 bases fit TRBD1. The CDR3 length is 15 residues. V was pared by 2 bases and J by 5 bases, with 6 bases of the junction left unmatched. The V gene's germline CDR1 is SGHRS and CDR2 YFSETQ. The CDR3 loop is CASSLQGTLNEKLFF. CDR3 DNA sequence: TGCGCCAGCAGCTTACAGGGGACGCTAAATGAAAAACTGTTTTTT.

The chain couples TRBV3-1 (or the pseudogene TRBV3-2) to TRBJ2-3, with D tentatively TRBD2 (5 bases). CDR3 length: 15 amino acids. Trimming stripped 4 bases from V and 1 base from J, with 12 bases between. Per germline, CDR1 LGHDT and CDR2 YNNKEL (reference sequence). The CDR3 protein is CASSLAAVRTDTQYF. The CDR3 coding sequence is TGTGCCAGCAGCCTAGCAGCGGTCCGCACAGATACGCAGTATTTT.

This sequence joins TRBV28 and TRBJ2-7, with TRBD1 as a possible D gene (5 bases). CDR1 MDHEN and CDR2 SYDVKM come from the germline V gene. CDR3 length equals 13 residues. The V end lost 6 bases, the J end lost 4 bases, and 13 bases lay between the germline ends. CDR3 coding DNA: TGTGCCAGCAGCCAAAAAAGGGGATACGAGCAGTACTTC. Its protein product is CASSQKRGYEQYF.

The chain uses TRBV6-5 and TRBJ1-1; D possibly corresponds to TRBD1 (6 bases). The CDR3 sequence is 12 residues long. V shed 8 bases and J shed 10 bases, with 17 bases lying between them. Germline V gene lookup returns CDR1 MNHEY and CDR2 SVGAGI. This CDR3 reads CASGNQGFGAFF. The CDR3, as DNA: TGTGCCAGCGGGAATCAGGGGTTTGGAGCTTTCTTT.

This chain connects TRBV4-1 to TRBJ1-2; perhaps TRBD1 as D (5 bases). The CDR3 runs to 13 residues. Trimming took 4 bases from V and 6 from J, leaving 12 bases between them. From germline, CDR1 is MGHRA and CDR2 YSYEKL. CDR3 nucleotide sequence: TGCGCCAGCAGCCTCTACCTAGGGGATGGCTACACCTTC. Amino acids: CASSLYLGDGYTF.

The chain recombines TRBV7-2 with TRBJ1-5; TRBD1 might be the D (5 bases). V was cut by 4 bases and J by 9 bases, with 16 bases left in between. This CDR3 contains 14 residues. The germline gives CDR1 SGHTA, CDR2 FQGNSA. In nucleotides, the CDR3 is TGTGCCAGCAGCTCTTGGACACGAGGCCGGCCCCAGCATTTT. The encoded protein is CASSSWTRGRPQHF. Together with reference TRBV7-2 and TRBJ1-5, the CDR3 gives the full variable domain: GAGVSQSPSNKVTEKGKDVELRCDPISGHTALYWYRQSLGQGLEFLIYFQGNSAPDKSGLPSDRFSAERTGGSVSTLTIQRTQQEDSAVYLCASSSWTRGRPQHFGDGTRLSIL.

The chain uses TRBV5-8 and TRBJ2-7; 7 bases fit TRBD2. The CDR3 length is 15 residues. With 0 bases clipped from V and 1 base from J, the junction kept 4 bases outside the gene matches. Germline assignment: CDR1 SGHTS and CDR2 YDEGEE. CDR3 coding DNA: TGTGCCAGCAGCTTGGCTCCTAGCGGATCCTACGAGCAGTACTTC. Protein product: CASSLAPSGSYEQYF.

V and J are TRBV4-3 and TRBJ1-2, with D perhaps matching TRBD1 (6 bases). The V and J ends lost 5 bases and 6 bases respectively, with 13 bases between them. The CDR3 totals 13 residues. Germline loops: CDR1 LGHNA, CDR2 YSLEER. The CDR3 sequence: CASSTDRYDGYTF. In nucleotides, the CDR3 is TGCGCCAGCAGCACAGACAGGTACGATGGCTACACCTTC.

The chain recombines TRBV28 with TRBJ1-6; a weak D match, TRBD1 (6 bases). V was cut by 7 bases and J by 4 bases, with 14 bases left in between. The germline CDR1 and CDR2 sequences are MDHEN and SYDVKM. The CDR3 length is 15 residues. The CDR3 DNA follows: TGTGCCAGCATCACCGACAGGAGTTATAATTCACCCCTCCACTTT. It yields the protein CASITDRSYNSPLHF. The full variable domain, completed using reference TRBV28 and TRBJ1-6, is DVKVTQSSRYLVKRTGEKVFLECVQDMDHENMFWYRQDPGLGLRLIYFSYDVKMKEKGDIPEGYSVSREKKERFSLILESASTNQTSMYLCASITDRSYNSPLHFGNGTRLTVT.

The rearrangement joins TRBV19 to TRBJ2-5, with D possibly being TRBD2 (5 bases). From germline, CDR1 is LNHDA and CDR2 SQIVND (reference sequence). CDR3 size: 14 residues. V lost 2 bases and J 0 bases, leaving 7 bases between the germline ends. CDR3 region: CASSITGYQETQYF. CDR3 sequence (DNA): TGTGCCAGTAGTATAACGGGGTACCAAGAGACCCAGTACTTC.

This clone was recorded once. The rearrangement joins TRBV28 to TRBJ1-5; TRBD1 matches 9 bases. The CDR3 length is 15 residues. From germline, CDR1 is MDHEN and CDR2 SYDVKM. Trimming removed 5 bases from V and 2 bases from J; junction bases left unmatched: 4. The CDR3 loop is CASSQGQGRNQPQHF. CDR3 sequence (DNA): TGTGCCAGCAGTCAAGGACAGGGGCGCAATCAGCCCCAGCATTTT.

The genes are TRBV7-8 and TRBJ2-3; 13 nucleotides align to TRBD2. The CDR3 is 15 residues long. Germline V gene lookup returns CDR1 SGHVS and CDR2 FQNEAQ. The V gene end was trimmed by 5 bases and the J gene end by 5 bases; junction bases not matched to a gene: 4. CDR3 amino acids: CASSVRLAGGDTQYF. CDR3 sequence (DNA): TGTGCCAGCAGCGTTAGACTAGCGGGAGGAGATACGCAGTATTTT.

In nucleotides, the CDR3 is TGTGCCAGCAGCTTACGCCCGTCCGGCGGGGCAGATACGCAGTATTTT. It is translated as CASSLRPSGGADTQYF. V and J are TRBV7-9 and TRBJ2-3, with D tentatively TRBD2 (6 bases). The CDR3 contains 16 residues. Germline values: CDR1 SEHNR, CDR2 FQNEAQ (reference sequence). Trimming shortened V by 2 bases and J by 4 bases, and 16 bases separated the two germline ends.

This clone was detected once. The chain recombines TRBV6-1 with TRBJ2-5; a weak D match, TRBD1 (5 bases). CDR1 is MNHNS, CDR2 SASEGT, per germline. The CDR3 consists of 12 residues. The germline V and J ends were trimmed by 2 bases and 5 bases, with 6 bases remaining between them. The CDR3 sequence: CASSERGETQYF. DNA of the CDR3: TGTGCCAGCAGTGAAAGGGGCGAGACCCAGTACTTC.

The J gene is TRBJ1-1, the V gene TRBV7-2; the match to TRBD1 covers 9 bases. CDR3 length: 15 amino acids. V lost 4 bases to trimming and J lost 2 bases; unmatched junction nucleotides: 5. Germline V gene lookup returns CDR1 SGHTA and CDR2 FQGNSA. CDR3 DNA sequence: TGTGCCAGCAGCTCGTGGACAGGGGTAAACACTGAAGCTTTCTTT. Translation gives CASSSWTGVNTEAFF.

CDR3: CASSPSVKYEQYV. The CDR3 nucleotides read TGTGCCAGCTCACCAAGCGTGAAATACGAGCAGTACGTC. The chain joins TRBV18 to TRBJ2-7; D gene ambiguous. CDR1 and CDR2 (germline): KGHSH, LQKENI. V lost 2 bases and J 4 bases, leaving 9 bases between the germline ends. The CDR3 consists of 13 residues.